This T cell receptor (beta chain) was identified during a study of persistence of HIV-infected CD4 T cells. The overall study: A couple of participants gave one leukapheresis sample; others gave up to about 200 mL blood repeatedly.

Study results and caveats: Proviral oligoclonality tracked with TCR oligoclonality within the same sorted cells.

The stimulus was an HIV-1 Gag 15-mer peptide pool, about 1 ug/peptide/mL. Sorting of responding CD4+ T cells relied on upregulated CD40 ligand together with CD69. These HIV-1-infected adults initiated suppressive ART in chronic infection. Stimulated PBMCs had first been depleted of CD8+ T cells. V trimming: 5 bases; J trimming: 2 bases; junction bases outside the gene matches: 5. This CDR3 comprises 14 residues. Looked up from germline, CDR1 is MNHEY and CDR2 is SMNVEV (reference sequence). The libraries were made with immunoSEQ version 4 in survey mode. Some clones are missing from TCRdb's copy, which holds only in-frame ones; the method was immunoSEQ multiplex PCR. The table has about 25,000 clones, under 80% seen once; the top ten hold around 2%. For this clone: The antigen remains undetermined.

The rearrangement uses TRBV27 and TRBJ1-2; 7 nucleotides match TRBD1. This sample comprised CD4+ T cells sorted from PBMCs after approximately 19-hour stimulation, obtained from a patient who received antiretroviral therapy. The TCR sequence derives from an adult man with HIV who was CMV-seropositive. CDR3 loop: CASSRLQGNYGYTF. CDR3 DNA: TGTGCCAGCAGTCGATTACAGGGGAACTATGGCTACACCTTC.